This T cell receptor (beta chain) was observed in a study of cytomegalovirus exposure and HLA in healthy donors. Study-level results: Most TCR sequences proved rare, with some public TCRs found in many donors. Judged likely to be a sequencing artifact was a cluster of highly shared sequence variants. Data from an earlier analysis indicated that most TCR beta V segments were productive either about 87% or about 30% of the time.

Worth noting for this clone: Its antigen is currently unknown.

Germline loops: CDR1 ENHRY, CDR2 SYGVKD. This CDR3 is 12 amino acids long. Trimming at V came to 7 bases and at J to 4 bases, leaving 3 bases not matched to a gene. Primers for the PCR totalled 60 Vbeta and 13 Jbeta. Data came from immunoSEQ multiplex PCR; TCRdb stores just in-frame clones and leaves some out. The table includes 200,000 or so clones, 70% to 85% detected once. V and J are TRBV10-3 and TRBJ1-2, with 7 bases fitting TRBD1. The source of this sequence is a boy aged 2-9 years in good health and CMV-seronegative. The sample was PBMCs. The CDR3 DNA reads TGTGCCATCACCGCAGGGGGCTATGGCTACACCTTC. Its translation: CAITAGGYGYTF.